This T cell receptor beta chain comes out of a study of blood T cells in healthy people across ages. Regarding the study as a whole: Shifts in expanded clonotypes may have been confounded by donor CMV status, which was unknown. Calculation of diversity from one million T cells yielded estimates considered to be underestimates.

V gave up 2 bases and J gave up 9 bases; unmatched junction bases: 6. The length of the CDR3 is 14 residues. Germline CDR1 reads SGDLS; CDR2 reads YYNGEE. Regarding this clonotype: What it recognizes is unknown.

With a J-beta primer mix and a sample-barcoded 5' primer, a second PCR ran 7 to 11 cycles. TCRdb re-derived calls from the 5' RACE reads in MiXCR, one entry per CDR3 protein. The table records about 830,000 distinct CDR3 sequences, approximately 59% of them present only once. The V call is TRBV9, the J call TRBJ2-1, with 9 bases aligning to TRBD2. This TCR derives from a man aged 25 to 40 in good health. Material: blood. CDR3 protein: CASSVRAGGSEQFF. The CDR3 region has the DNA TGTGCCAGCAGCGTCCGGGCGGGGGGGAGTGAGCAGTTCTTC.